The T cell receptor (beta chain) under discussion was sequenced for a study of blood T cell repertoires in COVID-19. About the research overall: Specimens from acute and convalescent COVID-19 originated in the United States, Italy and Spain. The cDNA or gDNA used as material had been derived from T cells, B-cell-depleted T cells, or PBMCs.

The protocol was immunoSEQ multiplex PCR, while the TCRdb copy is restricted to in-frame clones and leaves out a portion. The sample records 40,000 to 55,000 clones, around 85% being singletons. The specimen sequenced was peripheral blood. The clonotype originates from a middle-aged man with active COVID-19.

Written as DNA, the CDR3 is TGTGCCAGCAGCGCCATGCGTGCGGATCGCACAGATACGCAGTATTTT. Translating gives CASSAMRADRTDTQYF. The chain links TRBV7-9 to TRBJ2-3, with D uncertain. Trimming pared 5 bases from V and 1 base from J, leaving 16 bases between. The CDR3 consists of 16 residues. Germline CDR1 SEHNR, CDR2 FQNEAQ (reference sequence). Variable domain in full (rest from reference TRBV7-9 and TRBJ2-3): DTGVSQNPRHKITKRGQNVTFRCDPISEHNRLYWYRQTLGQGPEFLTYFQNEAQLEKSRLLSDRFSAERPKGSFSTLEIQRTEQGDSAMYLCASSAMRADRTDTQYFGPGTRLTVL.